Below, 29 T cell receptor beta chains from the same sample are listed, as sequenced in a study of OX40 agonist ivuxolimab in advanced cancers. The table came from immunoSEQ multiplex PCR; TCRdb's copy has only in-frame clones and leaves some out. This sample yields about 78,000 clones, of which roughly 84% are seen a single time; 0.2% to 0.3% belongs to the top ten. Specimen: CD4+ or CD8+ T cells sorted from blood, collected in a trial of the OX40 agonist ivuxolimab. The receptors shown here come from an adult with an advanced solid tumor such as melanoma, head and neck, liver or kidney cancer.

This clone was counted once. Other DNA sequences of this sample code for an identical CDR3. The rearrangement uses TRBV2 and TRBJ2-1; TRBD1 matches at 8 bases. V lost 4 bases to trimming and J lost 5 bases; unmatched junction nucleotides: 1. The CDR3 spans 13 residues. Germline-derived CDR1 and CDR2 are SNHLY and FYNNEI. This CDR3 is CASSGTGNNEQFF. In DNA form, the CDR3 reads TGTGCCAGCAGTGGGACAGGGAACAATGAGCAGTTCTTC.

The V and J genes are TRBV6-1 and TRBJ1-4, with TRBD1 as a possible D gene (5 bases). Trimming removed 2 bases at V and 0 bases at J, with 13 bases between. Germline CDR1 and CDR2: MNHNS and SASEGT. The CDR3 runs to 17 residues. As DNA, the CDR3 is TGTGCCAGCAGTGAACGAAATCGACAGCCAACTAATGAAAAACTGTTTTTT. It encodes CASSERNRQPTNEKLFF.

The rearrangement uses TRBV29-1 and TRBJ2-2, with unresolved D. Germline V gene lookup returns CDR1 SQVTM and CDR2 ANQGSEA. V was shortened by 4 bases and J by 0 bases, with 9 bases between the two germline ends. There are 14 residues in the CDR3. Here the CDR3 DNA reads TGCAGCGTTGGTCGGCAGGCGAACACCGGGGAGCTGTTTTTT. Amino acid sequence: CSVGRQANTGELFF.

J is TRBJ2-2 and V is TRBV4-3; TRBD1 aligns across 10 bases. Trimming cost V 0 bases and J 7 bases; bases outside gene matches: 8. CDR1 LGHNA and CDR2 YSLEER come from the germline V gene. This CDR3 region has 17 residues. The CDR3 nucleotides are TGCGCCAGCAGCCAAGAGGTCGGGACAGGGGTGGGCGGGGAGCTGTTTTTT. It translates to CASSQEVGTGVGGELFF.

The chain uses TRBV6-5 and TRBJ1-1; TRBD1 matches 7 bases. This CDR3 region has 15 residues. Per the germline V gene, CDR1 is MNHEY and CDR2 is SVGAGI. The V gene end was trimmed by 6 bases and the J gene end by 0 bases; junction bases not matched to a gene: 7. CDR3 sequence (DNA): TGTGCCAGCAGACCGGGGACAGCCTTGAACACTGAAGCTTTCTTT. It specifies CASRPGTALNTEAFF.

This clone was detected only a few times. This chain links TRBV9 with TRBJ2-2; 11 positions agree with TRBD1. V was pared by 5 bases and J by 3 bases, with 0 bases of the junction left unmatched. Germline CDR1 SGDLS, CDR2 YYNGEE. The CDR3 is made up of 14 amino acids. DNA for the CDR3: TGTGCCAGCAGGGGACAGGGGGACACCGGGGAGCTGTTTTTT. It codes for CASRGQGDTGELFF.

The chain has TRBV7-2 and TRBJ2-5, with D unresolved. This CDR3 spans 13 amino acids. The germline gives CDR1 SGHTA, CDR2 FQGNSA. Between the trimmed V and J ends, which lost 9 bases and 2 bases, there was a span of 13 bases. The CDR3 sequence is CASCQQRQETQYF. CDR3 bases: TGTGCCAGTTGTCAGCAGAGGCAAGAGACCCAGTACTTC.

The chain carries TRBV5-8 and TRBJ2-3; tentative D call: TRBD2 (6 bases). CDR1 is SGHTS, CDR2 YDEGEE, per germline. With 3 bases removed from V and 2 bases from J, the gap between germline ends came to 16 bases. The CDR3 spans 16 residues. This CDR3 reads CASSSPTGGDTDTQYF. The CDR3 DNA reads TGTGCCAGCAGCTCCCCAACTGGAGGGGACACAGATACGCAGTATTTT.

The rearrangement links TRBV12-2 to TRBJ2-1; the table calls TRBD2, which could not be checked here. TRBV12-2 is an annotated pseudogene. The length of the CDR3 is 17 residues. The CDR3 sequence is CASRPPGTSGRINEQFF. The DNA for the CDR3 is TGTGCAAGTCGCCCCCCAGGGACTAGCGGGAGGATCAATGAGCAGTTCTTC.

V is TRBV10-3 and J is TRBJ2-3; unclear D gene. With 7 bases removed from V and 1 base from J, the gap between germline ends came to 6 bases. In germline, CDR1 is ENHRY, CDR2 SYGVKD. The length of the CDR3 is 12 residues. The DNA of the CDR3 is TGTGCCATCACTGGAGGCACAGATACGCAGTATTTT. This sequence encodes CAITGGTDTQYF.

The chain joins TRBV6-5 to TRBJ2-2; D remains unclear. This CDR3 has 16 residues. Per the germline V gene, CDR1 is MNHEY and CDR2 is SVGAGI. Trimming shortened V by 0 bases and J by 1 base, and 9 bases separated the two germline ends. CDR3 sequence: CASSYSRHLNTGELFF. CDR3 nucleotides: TGTGCCAGCAGTTACTCCCGACACCTGAACACCGGGGAGCTGTTTTTT.

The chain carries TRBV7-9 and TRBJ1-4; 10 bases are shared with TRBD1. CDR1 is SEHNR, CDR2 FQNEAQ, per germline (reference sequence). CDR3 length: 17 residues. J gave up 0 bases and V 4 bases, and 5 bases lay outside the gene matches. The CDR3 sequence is CASSSAGTGATNEKLFF. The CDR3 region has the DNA TGTGCCAGCAGCTCCGCCGGGACAGGGGCAACTAATGAAAAACTGTTTTTT. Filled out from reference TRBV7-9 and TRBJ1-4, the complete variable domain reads DTGVSQNPRHKITKRGQNVTFRCDPISEHNRLYWYRQTLGQGPEFLTYFQNEAQLEKSRLLSDRFSAERPKGSFSTLEIQRTEQGDSAMYLCASSSAGTGATNEKLFFGSGTQLSVL.

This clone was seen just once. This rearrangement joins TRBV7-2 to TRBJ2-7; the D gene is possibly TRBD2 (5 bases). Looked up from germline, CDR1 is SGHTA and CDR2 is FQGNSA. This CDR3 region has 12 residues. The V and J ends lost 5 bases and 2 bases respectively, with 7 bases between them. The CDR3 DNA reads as TGTGCCAGCAGCCCCGGGACCTACGAGCAGTACTTC. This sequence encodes CASSPGTYEQYF.

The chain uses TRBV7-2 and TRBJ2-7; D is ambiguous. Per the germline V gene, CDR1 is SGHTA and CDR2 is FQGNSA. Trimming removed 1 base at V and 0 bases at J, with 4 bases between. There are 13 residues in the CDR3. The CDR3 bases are TGTGCCAGCAGCTTAGGTTACTCCTACGAGCAGTACTTC. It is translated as CASSLGYSYEQYF.

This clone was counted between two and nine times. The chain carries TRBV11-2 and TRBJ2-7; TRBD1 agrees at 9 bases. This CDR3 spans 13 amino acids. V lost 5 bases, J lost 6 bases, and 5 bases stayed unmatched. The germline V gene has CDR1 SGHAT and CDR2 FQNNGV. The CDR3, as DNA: TGTGCCAGCAGCCAACAGACAGGGGGCGAGCAGTACTTC. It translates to CASSQQTGGEQYF.

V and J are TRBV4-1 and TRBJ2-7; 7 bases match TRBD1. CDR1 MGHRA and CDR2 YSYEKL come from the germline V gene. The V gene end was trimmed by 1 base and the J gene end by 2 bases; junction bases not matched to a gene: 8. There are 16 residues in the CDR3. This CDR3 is CASSQVVQGTAYEQYF. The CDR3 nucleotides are TGCGCCAGCAGCCAAGTAGTACAGGGGACAGCCTACGAGCAGTACTTC.

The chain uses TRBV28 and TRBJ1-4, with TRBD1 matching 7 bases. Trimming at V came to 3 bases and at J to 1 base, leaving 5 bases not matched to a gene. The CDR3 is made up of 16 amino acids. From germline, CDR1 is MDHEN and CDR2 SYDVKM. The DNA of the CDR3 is TGTGCCAGCAGTTTCGCCTCAGGGGGAACTAATGAAAAACTGTTTTTT. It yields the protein CASSFASGGTNEKLFF. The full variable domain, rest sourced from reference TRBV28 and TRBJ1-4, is DVKVTQSSRYLVKRTGEKVFLECVQDMDHENMFWYRQDPGLGLRLIYFSYDVKMKEKGDIPEGYSVSREKKERFSLILESASTNQTSMYLCASSFASGGTNEKLFFGSGTQLSVL.

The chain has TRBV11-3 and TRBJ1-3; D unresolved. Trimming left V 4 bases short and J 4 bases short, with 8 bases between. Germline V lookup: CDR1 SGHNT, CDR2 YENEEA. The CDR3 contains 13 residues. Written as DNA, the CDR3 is TGTGCCAGCAGCTCCACCGACGGAAACACCATATATTTT. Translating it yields CASSSTDGNTIYF. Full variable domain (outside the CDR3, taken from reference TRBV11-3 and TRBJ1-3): EAGVVQSPRYKIIEKKQPVAFWCNPISGHNTLYWYLQNLGQGPELLIRYENEEAVDDSQLPKDRFSAERLKGVDSTLKIQPAELGDSAVYLCASSSTDGNTIYFGEGSWLTVV.

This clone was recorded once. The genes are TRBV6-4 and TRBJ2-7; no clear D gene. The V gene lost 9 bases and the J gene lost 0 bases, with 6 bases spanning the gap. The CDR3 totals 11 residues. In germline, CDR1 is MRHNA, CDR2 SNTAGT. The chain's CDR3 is CARQYSYEQYF. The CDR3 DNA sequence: TGTGCCAGACAGTACTCCTACGAGCAGTACTTC.

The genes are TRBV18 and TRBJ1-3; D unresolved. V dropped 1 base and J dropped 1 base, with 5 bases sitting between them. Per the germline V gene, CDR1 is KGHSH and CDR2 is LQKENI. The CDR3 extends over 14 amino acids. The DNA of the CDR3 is TGTGCCAGCTCACCACAGGAGTCTGGAAACACCATATATTTT. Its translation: CASSPQESGNTIYF.

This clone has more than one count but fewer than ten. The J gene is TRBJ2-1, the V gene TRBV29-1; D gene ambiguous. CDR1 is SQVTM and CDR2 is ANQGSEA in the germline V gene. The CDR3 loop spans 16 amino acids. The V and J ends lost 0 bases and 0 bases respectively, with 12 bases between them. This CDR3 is CSVEDPRPSSYNEQFF. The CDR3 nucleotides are TGCAGCGTTGAAGATCCCAGGCCGAGCTCCTACAATGAGCAGTTCTTC.

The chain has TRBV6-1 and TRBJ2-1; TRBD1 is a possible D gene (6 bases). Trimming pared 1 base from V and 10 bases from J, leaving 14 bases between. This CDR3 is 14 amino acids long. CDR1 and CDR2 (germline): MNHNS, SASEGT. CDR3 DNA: TGTGCCAGCAGTGAAGATAGGGGGACGAAGGAGCAGTTCTTC. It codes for CASSEDRGTKEQFF.

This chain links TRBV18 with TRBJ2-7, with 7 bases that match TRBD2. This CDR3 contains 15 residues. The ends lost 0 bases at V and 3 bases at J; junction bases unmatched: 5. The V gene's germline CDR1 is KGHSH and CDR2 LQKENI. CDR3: CASSPPMRENYEQYF. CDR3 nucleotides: TGTGCCAGCTCACCACCTATGCGGGAGAACTACGAGCAGTACTTC.

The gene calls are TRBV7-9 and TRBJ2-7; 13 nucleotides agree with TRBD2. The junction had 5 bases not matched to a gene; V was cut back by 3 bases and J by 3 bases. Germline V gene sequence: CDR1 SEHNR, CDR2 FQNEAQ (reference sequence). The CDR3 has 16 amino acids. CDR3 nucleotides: TGTGCCAGCAGCTTGACTAGCGGGAGGTCTCACTACGAGCAGTACTTC. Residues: CASSLTSGRSHYEQYF. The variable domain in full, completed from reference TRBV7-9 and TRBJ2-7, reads DTGVSQNPRHKITKRGQNVTFRCDPISEHNRLYWYRQTLGQGPEFLTYFQNEAQLEKSRLLSDRFSAERPKGSFSTLEIQRTEQGDSAMYLCASSLTSGRSHYEQYFGPGTRLTVT.

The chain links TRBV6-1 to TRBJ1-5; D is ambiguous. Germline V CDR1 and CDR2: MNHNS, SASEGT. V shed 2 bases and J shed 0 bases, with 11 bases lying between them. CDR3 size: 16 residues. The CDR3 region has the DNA TGTGCCAGCAGTGAACATTGGGGAGATAGCAATCAGCCCCAGCATTTT. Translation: CASSEHWGDSNQPQHF.

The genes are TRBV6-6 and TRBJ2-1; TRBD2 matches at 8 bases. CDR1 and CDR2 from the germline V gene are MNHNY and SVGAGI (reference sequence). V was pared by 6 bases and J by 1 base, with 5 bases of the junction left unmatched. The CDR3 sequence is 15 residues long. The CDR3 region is CASRKGLASYNEQFF. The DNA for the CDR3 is TGTGCCAGCAGAAAAGGACTAGCATCCTACAATGAGCAGTTCTTC.

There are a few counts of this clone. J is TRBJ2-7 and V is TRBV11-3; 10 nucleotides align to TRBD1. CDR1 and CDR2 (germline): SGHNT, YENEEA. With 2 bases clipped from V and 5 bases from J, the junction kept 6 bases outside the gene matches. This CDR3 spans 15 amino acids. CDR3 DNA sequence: TGTGCCAGCAGCTTATATGGGACAGGGGTCGACGAGCAGTACTTC. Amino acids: CASSLYGTGVDEQYF.

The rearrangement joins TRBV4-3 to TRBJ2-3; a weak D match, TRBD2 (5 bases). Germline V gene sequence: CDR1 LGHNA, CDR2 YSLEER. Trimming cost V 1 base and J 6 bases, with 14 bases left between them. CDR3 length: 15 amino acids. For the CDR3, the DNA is TGCGCCAGCAGCCAAGTTGAAGCTAGAGGGGATACGCAGTATTTT. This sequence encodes CASSQVEARGDTQYF.

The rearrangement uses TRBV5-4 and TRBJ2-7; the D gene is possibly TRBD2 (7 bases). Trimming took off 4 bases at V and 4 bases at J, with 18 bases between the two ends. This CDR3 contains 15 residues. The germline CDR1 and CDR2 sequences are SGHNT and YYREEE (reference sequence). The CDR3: CASSPLAGASYEQYF. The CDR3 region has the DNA TGTGCCAGCAGCCCACTGGCGGGGGCTAGTTACGAGCAGTACTTC. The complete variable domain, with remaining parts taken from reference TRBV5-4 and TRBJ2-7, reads ETGVTQSPTHLIKTRGQQVTLRCSSQSGHNTVSWYQQALGQGPQFIFQYYREEENGRGNFPPRFSGLQFPNYSSELNVNALELDDSALYLCASSPLAGASYEQYFGPGTRLTVT.